This T cell receptor beta chain was identified during a study of T cells in Graves' hyperthyroidism and ophthalmopathy (dated by TCRdb to the late 2010s). Regarding the research as a whole: TCR V-J signatures able to tell the groups apart were searched for in a discovery cohort of 90 to 100 patients, of whom around 43 had Graves' ophthalmopathy and roughly 59 had stable Graves' hyperthyroidism. The 95 to 100 discovery patients were randomly divided into training and test sets at a 7:3 ratio. Thyroid tissue and blood T-cell repertoires from six Graves' hyperthyroidism patients were also compared in the study. The paper describes TCR Vbeta CDR3 sequencing of about 140 peripheral blood samples, made up of about 41 ophthalmopathy patients, roughly 75 hyperthyroidism patients and 17 progressor patients. Prospective prediction of ophthalmopathy was tested in an independent validation cohort consisting of 18 hyperthyroidism patients and some 16 patients who later progressed to ophthalmopathy. Following sampling, methimazole starting at 30 mg daily was given to hyperthyroidism patients, and high-dose intravenous methylprednisolone was given to ophthalmopathy patients. General conclusions and limits of the study: Sample size was not statistically predetermined, and investigators were not blinded to group allocation. During validation, the model predicted progression to ophthalmopathy a median of about 6.5 months ahead of onset, with roughly 65% sensitivity and around 72% specificity. Ophthalmopathy was separated from stable hyperthyroidism by a 13 V-J signature model, with around 90% sensitivity and approximately 81% specificity obtained in cross-validation and 80%/75% obtained in testing. Blood samples also contained most of the expanded thyroid clonotypes (frequency above 0.001), which suggests that blood repertoires may reflect thyroid immune responses.

The germline V gene specifies LGHNT as CDR1 and FRNRAP as CDR2. The CDR3 has 15 amino acids, counting the end cysteine and phenylalanine. Of all the DNA, just the CDR3 is kept, 45 bases in frame from base 1. Here V drops 4 bases and J drops 7 bases, and the junction holds 5 bases not matched to any gene. Worth noting for this clonotype: Its antigen has not been determined. Within one base of it there is no much larger clone, and no base qualities were kept.

Stable Graves' hyperthyroidism was defined as no progression to ophthalmopathy during 18 months of follow-up. Hyperthyroidism patients were aged 18 to 65 years and newly diagnosed, with disease duration of less than 2 months. Any patient with an uncontrolled infection, another autoimmune disease, pregnancy or lactation was excluded. Diagnoses were established on the basis of clinical symptoms, serum thyroxine and TRAb, thyroid ultrasound, and orbital computed tomography. Trizol reagent was used to extract total RNA, and RNA quality was then checked on an Agilent 2100 Bioanalyzer. The TCR beta CDR3 regions were amplified from RNA transcripts. The TCR CDR3 was subjected to a first round of RT-PCR using the HTBI primer set and the Qiagen OneStep RT-PCR kit. Libraries were constructed in a second round of multiplex PCR, after which size selection and purification were carried out. Sequencing of the libraries was done on an Illumina HiSeq2000 using paired-end 100 bp reads. The original methods were these. Raw data were processed with SOAPnuke, discarding reads with adapters, uncalled bases, mean Phred below 15, or no exact constant-primer or identifier match. High-quality paired reads were merged using COPE v1.2.5, and each unique nucleotide sequence was defined as a clonotype. MiTCR v1.1 was used to align clonotypes to the IMGT TRBV, TRBD and TRBJ reference segments. The analysis included only V-J combinations with a frequency above 0.0001, which together covered around 99% of the repertoires. A TCS score was defined as the ratio of F50 (clonal expansion) to E x V (chaos), with BLOSUM62-based TCRdist applied between CDR3 peptides within each V-J. Welch's t-statistics and random forest reduced 500 to 550 V-J features to 13, which were used in a naive Bayes classifier (R e1071). The Morisita-Horn index was used to measure how similar the thyroid and blood repertoires were. TCRdb took the public reads, trimmed them with fastp at Q25, ran MiXCR for clone calling and kept in-frame beta chains. Every distinct CDR3 protein forms one entry, paired with its most common genes and DNA. TCRdb assigned the V and J calls; the authors' analysis was not used. For this sample the table gives 500,000 to 600,000 distinct CDR3 sequences, of which 46% were detected only once. Approximately 8.4% of the sample comes from the top ten.

The clonotype was recovered from a woman under 30 with Graves' hyperthyroidism. The sequenced sample consisted of peripheral blood or thyroid tissue (not recorded which). The chain is made from TRBV12-5 and TRBJ2-2; TRBD2 lines up with 11 middle nucleotides. In nucleotides, the sequence is TGTGCTAGTGGTTCTAGCGGGAGGAGATACGGGGAGCTGTTTTTT. It translates to CASGSSGRRYGELFF. Extended through the reference TRBV12-5 and TRBJ2-2 proteins, this CDR3 yields the full variable domain: DARVTQTPRHKVTEMGQEVTMRCQPILGHNTVFWYRQTMMQGLELLAYFRNRAPLDDSGMPKDRFSAEMPDATLATLKIQPSEPRDSAVYFCASGSSGRRYGELFFGEGSRLTVL.